This is a list of T cell receptor beta chains from one sample in a study of T cell repertoires in cytomegalovirus infection. MiXCR was run by TCRdb on the reads, yielding one entry per CDR3 protein. The sample records under 200,000 distinct CDR3 sequences, roughly a fifth being singletons. For these receptors, no antigen is known. This material consisted of CD8+ T cells from cultured PBMCs, taken from culture after CMV antigen stimulation. The receptors stem from a human donor in good health (CMV status not recorded). Some clones in this sample may be carry-over from other donors' samples. Each CDR3 is given with its conserved first and last residue.

TRBV12-3/TRBV12-4	CASSLTDIYGYTF
TRBV4-1	CASSHPGREQYF
TRBV6-1	CASSWGGDRISNQPQHF
TRBV10-3	CAITPDRGGLYGYTF
TRBV6-1	CASSEDHQSTDTQYF
TRBV6-5	CASSYMTAGNEQYF
TRBV12-3/TRBV12-4	CASSLMMTDTQYF
TRBV12-3/TRBV12-4	CASSSGVGYTF
TRBV27	CASSSYQVAGVFEGTDTQYF
TRBV7-9	CASSLGPGLSSYYEKLFF
TRBV27	CASSHRGSYSNQPQHF
TRBV14	CASSQVIGPSNYGYTF
TRBV7-8	CASSDAGFNQPQHF
TRBV15	CATSKNRGGNQPQHF
TRBV6-6	CASSYRDRGLSYEQYF
TRBV12-3/TRBV12-4	CASSWGYNEQFF
TRBV4-1	CASSQQGSRGYTF
TRBV30	CAWSFLNTGELFF
TRBV19	CASSIAGADTQYF
TRBV7-9	CASSFPGINQPQHF
TRBV12-3/TRBV12-4	CASSRLTRSYEQYF